This T cell receptor (beta chain) was sequenced in a study of CD8 T cells in ankylosing spondylitis. TCRdb itself ran the 5' RACE reads through MiXCR, one entry per CDR3 protein. The sample yields hundreds of thousands of distinct CDR3 sequences, about 10% seen once. The CDR3 contains 11 residues. Per germline, CDR1 DFQATT and CDR2 SNEGSKA (reference sequence). This clonotype has only a few counts. Its cognate antigen is unknown. Compared with germline, one end of the junction differs, possibly owing to a read error. Study-level results: Apparently characteristic of ankylosing spondylitis blood was a TCR beta motif (about 8 highly homologous variants). Clones tied to disease were said to be significantly enriched in matched ankylosing spondylitis synovial fluid. Some of these motif variants have turned up before, in reports on reactive arthritis synovial fluid and blood.

V is TRBV20-1 and J is TRBJ2-3; 12 bases agree with TRBD2. Sequencing input: blood, either unsorted or a sorted T cell fraction (not recorded which). The TCR comes from a male donor with ankylosing spondylitis. CDR3 nucleotides: TGCAGTGCTAGCCCCGGACTAGCGGGGTTTTTT. Translation: CSASPGLAGFF.